These 21 T cell receptor beta chains came from one sample sequenced in a study of patients and donors after allogeneic stem cell transplantation (dated by TCRdb to the early 2020s). Library preparation employed RT-PCR. These reads were obtained on a NextSeq 550. TCRdb redid the processing of the public reads, applying fastp at Q25 and MiXCR, and retained in-frame beta chains. For every CDR3 protein sequence, its rows merge into one entry that carries the most common genes and DNA. The sample table shows about a million distinct CDR3 sequences, and roughly 17% are seen once. The top ten clones comprise 5.5% to 6.5% of the sample. The sequenced sample consisted of blood, either unsorted or a sorted T cell fraction (not recorded which). These receptors all stem from a human donor who was either an allogeneic HSCT recipient or a stem cell or donor lymphocyte infusion donor (not recorded which). It is not recorded whose cells these are; they may come from a transplant donor.

Only one count was recorded for this clonotype. CDR3 loop: CASRLPGGGQEQYF. In DNA form, the CDR3 reads TGTGCCAGCAGGCTCCCCGGTGGGGGGCAGGAGCAGTACTTC. The V and J genes are TRBV21-1 and TRBJ2-7; the table's D call, TRBD1, was not checked against the DNA. TRBV21-1 counts as a pseudogene. The CDR3 extends over 14 amino acids.

V usage is TRBV6-5 and J usage is TRBJ2-7, with 7 bases matching TRBD2. CDR1 is MNHEY, CDR2 SVGAGI, per germline. The V segment lost 6 bases and the J segment 6 bases; nucleotides outside the gene matches: 14. This CDR3 spans 15 amino acids. In DNA, the CDR3 is TGTGCCAGCAGCTACCGGGACGGCGGGGGTGCCGAGCAGTACTTC. Protein: CASSYRDGGGAEQYF.

This clonotype was recorded many times. The chain carries TRBV24-1 and TRBJ2-5; tentative D call: TRBD1 (5 bases). This CDR3 region has 14 residues. Germline V gives CDR1 KGHDR, CDR2 SFDVKD. Trimming took off 3 bases at V and 5 bases at J, with 12 bases between the two ends. The DNA for the CDR3 is TGTGCCACCAGTGATCCCGACAGTTTGGAGACCCAGTACTTC. It is translated as CATSDPDSLETQYF.

The chain couples TRBV7-9 to TRBJ1-2, with D perhaps TRBD1 (6 bases). With 8 bases removed from V and 0 bases from J, the gap between germline ends came to 16 bases. CDR3 size: 15 residues. Germline values: CDR1 SEHNR, CDR2 FQNEAQ (reference sequence). CDR3 protein: CASSGGLQANYGYTF. CDR3 nucleotide sequence: TGTGCCAGCTCCGGGGGGCTTCAAGCTAACTATGGCTACACCTTC.

The chain employs TRBV20-1 and TRBJ1-6; 9 bases line up with TRBD1. V lost 3 bases and J lost 6; bases outside the gene matches: 3. From germline, CDR1 is DFQATT and CDR2 SNEGSKA (reference sequence). The CDR3 has 14 residues. The CDR3 here is CSASWDRVNSPLHF. The CDR3 nucleotides are TGCAGTGCTAGTTGGGACAGGGTTAATTCACCCCTCCACTTT.

This clonotype was observed a few times. V is TRBV20-1 and J is TRBJ1-1, with TRBD1 as a possible D gene (5 bases). The germline V gene has CDR1 DFQATT and CDR2 SNEGSKA (reference sequence). The CDR3 runs 13 residues. The V end lost 4 bases, the J end lost 2 bases, and 11 bases lay between the germline ends. The CDR3 DNA is TGCAGTGCTATACGCACAGGCAACACTGAAGCTTTCTTT. This sequence encodes CSAIRTGNTEAFF.

The rearrangement links TRBV20-1 to TRBJ1-4; D remains ambiguous. The germline V gene encodes CDR1 DFQATT and CDR2 SNEGSKA (reference sequence). The CDR3 consists of 17 residues. Trimming took 4 bases from V and 3 from J, leaving 21 bases between them. The CDR3 sequence: CSAISPGFGRANEKLFF. CDR3 bases: TGCAGTGCTATTTCCCCAGGATTTGGGAGGGCTAATGAAAAACTGTTTTTT.

V is TRBV12-3 or TRBV12-4 and J is TRBJ1-1; D gene unclear. CDR3 length: 13 residues. V shed 6 bases and J shed 1 base, with 9 bases lying between them. The CDR3: CASRWRSNTEAFF. CDR3 in DNA: TGTGCCAGCAGGTGGAGGTCGAACACTGAAGCTTTCTTT.

The rearrangement uses TRBV5-5 and TRBJ2-2, with D perhaps TRBD1 or TRBD2 (5 bases each). Germline assignment: CDR1 SGHKS and CDR2 YYEKEE (reference sequence). Trimming shortened V by 4 bases and J by 4 bases, and 14 bases separated the two germline ends. CDR3 length equals 15 residues. The CDR3 is CASSIQEGTTGELFF. CDR3 in DNA: TGTGCCAGCAGCATTCAAGAAGGGACCACCGGGGAGCTGTTTTTT. Full variable domain (rest looked up from reference TRBV5-5 and TRBJ2-2): DAGVTQSPTHLIKTRGQQVTLRCSPISGHKSVSWYQQVLGQGPQFIFQYYEKEERGRGNFPDRFSARQFPNYSSELNVNALLLGDSALYLCASSIQEGTTGELFFGEGSRLTVL.

This clonotype was counted between two and nine times. The CDR3 loop is CASSNQGSTGELFF. DNA for the CDR3: TGTGCCAGCTCAAACCAAGGGAGCACCGGGGAGCTGTTTTTT. This rearrangement joins TRBV18 to TRBJ2-2; perhaps TRBD2 as D (5 bases). CDR1 KGHSH and CDR2 LQKENI come from the germline V gene. The CDR3 totals 14 residues. The ends were cut back, 5 bases at V and 4 bases at J, with 11 bases in the middle. Filled out from reference TRBV18 and TRBJ2-2, the complete variable domain reads NAGVMQNPRHLVRRRGQEARLRCSPMKGHSHVYWYRQLPEEGLKFMVYLQKENIIDESGMPKERFSAEFPKEGPSILRIQQVVRGDSAAYFCASSNQGSTGELFFGEGSRLTVL.

A few counts support this clonotype. DNA of the CDR3: TGTGCCAGCAGTCCTGACGACGGGGAGCTGTTTTTT. As protein: CASSPDDGELFF. The V and J genes are TRBV9 and TRBJ2-2; D ambiguous. The CDR3 has 12 amino acids. Per germline, CDR1 SGDLS and CDR2 YYNGEE. The germline V and J ends were trimmed by 5 bases and 7 bases, with 9 bases remaining between them.

This clonotype was picked up a small number of times. V is TRBV28 and J is TRBJ1-3; D not resolved. Trimming removed 2 bases at V and 0 bases at J, with 8 bases between. The CDR3 contains 15 residues. Germline CDR1 is MDHEN and CDR2 is SYDVKM. The CDR3, as DNA: TGTGCCAGCAGTTTACCGCGAAGCTCTGGAAACACCATATATTTT. Its protein is CASSLPRSSGNTIYF.

This clonotype was counted between two and nine times. The rearrangement joins TRBV6-2 or TRBV6-3 to TRBJ2-6; D remains unclear. The germline gives CDR1 MNHEY, CDR2 SVGEGT. The V end lost 4 bases, the J end lost 7 bases, and 8 bases lay between the germline ends. This CDR3 region has 13 residues. The CDR3 nucleotides read TGTGCCAGCAGTTTCAGGATCGCCAACGTCCTGACTTTC. Protein product: CASSFRIANVLTF.

The V and J genes are TRBV4-3 and TRBJ2-5, with TRBD2 as a possible D gene (5 bases). The germline V gene encodes CDR1 LGHNA and CDR2 YSLEER. The length of the CDR3 is 14 residues. V was cut by 0 bases and J by 4 bases, with 9 bases left in between. CDR3 in amino acids: CASSQDKRGETQYF. Here the CDR3 DNA reads TGCGCCAGCAGCCAAGATAAACGGGGAGAGACCCAGTACTTC.

The chain links TRBV20-1 to TRBJ2-7; a possible D gene is TRBD2 (6 bases). Germline-derived CDR1 and CDR2 are DFQATT and SNEGSKA (reference sequence). V gave up 0 bases and J gave up 0 bases, with 12 bases separating them. The CDR3 totals 15 residues. The CDR3 sequence is CSARDHSGSSYEQYF. CDR3 DNA sequence: TGCAGTGCTAGAGATCATAGCGGAAGCTCCTACGAGCAGTACTTC.

The chain couples TRBV4-1 to TRBJ2-1; 9 nucleotides line up with TRBD2. After removal of 0 bases from V and 8 bases from J, the junction contained 5 bases not matched to a gene. Looked up from germline, CDR1 is MGHRA and CDR2 is YSYEKL. The CDR3 is 15 residues long. As DNA, the CDR3 is TGCGCCAGCAGCCAAGACCTAGCGGGATACGATGAGCAGTTCTTC. The encoded protein is CASSQDLAGYDEQFF.

The chain couples TRBV9 to TRBJ2-3; 11 bases line up with TRBD2. CDR1 SGDLS and CDR2 YYNGEE come from the germline V gene. The CDR3 length is 18 residues. V was clipped by 3 bases and J by 5 bases; unmatched bases: 14. The CDR3 nucleotides are TGTGCCAGCAGCGCCCTCCTGGGGGGACTAGCGGTTGGAGATACGCAGTATTTT. Its protein product is CASSALLGGLAVGDTQYF.

The sample holds a few counts of this clonotype. This chain uses TRBV27 with TRBJ1-2, with 8 bases identical to TRBD1. CDR1 MNHEY and CDR2 SMNVEV come from the germline V gene (reference sequence). This CDR3 contains 14 residues. The J segment lost 7 bases and the V segment lost 6 bases, leaving 10 bases of the junction unmatched. The CDR3 loop reads CASSGQGSSFGYTF. The DNA of the CDR3 is TGTGCCAGCAGCGGACAGGGCTCGTCCTTTGGCTACACCTTC.

This clonotype was detected a few times. J is TRBJ2-7 and V is TRBV4-2, with D possibly called TRBD1 or TRBD2 (5 bases each). V lost 0 bases, J lost 4 bases, and 19 bases lay in between. CDR3 length: 17 residues. The germline CDR1 and CDR2 sequences are LGHNA and YNFKEQ. CDR3 in amino acids: CASSQEERGYPIYEQYF. The CDR3 nucleotides read TGTGCCAGCAGCCAAGAGGAGAGGGGCTATCCCATTTACGAGCAGTACTTC.

The J gene is TRBJ2-7, the V gene TRBV10-3, with 9 nucleotides matching TRBD1. The CDR3 consists of 14 residues. V lost 7 bases, J lost 1 base, and 5 bases stayed unmatched. Germline CDR1 ENHRY, CDR2 SYGVKD. The CDR3 spells CAIIRDRDSYEQYF. In DNA form, the CDR3 reads TGTGCCATCATTAGGGACAGGGATTCCTACGAGCAGTACTTC.

This clonotype turned up a few times. V usage is TRBV10-3 and J usage is TRBJ2-5; TRBD1 matches at 11 bases. The trim removed 8 bases at V and 2 bases at J, leaving 7 bases unmatched. The CDR3 loop spans 15 amino acids. The germline V gene encodes CDR1 ENHRY and CDR2 SYGVKD. For the CDR3, the DNA is TGTGCCATCCGGGGACAGGGGGTAGGGCAAGAGACCCAGTACTTC. Protein: CAIRGQGVGQETQYF.